This T cell receptor (beta chain) derives from a study of long-term antiretroviral therapy in people with HIV. Study results and limitations: Samples were collected from about 2003 to 2017 under possibly less effective ART regimens. Before ART, certain clones expanded, and these dominated the repertoire at all time points.

The assay, immunoSEQ v3.0, was run at survey level. Here immunoSEQ multiplex PCR was the method, and the copy in TCRdb shows in-frame clones only, minus some. The sample has 20,000 or so clones, 80% to 90% seen once. As concerns this clone: Its specificity is not known.

The sequence was collected from a woman between 18 and 29 years old with HIV. Source: unsorted PBMCs, taken 0.6 years after starting antiretroviral therapy.

The CDR3 bases are TGTGCCAGCAGCTTGGGGGACAAGTTCCACATGAACACTGAAGCTTTCTTT. Residues: CASSLGDKFHMNTEAFF. This rearrangement joins TRBV5-5 to TRBJ1-1; maybe TRBD1 (6 bases). Trimming left V 0 bases short and J 0 bases short, with 15 bases between. This CDR3 comprises 17 residues. Germline V gives CDR1 SGHKS, CDR2 YYEKEE (reference sequence).